The present T cell receptor beta chain was sequenced within a study of a mutant IDH1 vaccine in newly diagnosed glioma. Libraries were prepared by immunoSEQ multiplex PCR; TCRdb keeps only in-frame clonotypes and omits some of them. Counted here are 25,000 to 35,000 clones, around nine tenths occurring once; the ten biggest clones make up roughly 4.4%. Trimming left V 0 bases short and J 7 bases short, with 18 bases between. The CDR3 consists of 17 residues. From germline, CDR1 is LGHNA and CDR2 YSLEER. Indicated time point: baseline, week 1 (first vaccination visit). Stated treatment: pre-vaccination baseline after standard-of-care therapy.

The chain uses TRBV4-3 and TRBJ1-4; D is unclear. This material consisted of PBMCs, taken from a glioma patient treated with radiotherapy, temozolomide or both. The sequence was obtained from a woman aged 35 to 49 with glioma. The CDR3 sequence: CASSQDKQQRRIEKLFF. Written as DNA, the CDR3 is TGCGCCAGCAGCCAAGATAAGCAGCAGCGAAGGATTGAAAAACTGTTTTTT.